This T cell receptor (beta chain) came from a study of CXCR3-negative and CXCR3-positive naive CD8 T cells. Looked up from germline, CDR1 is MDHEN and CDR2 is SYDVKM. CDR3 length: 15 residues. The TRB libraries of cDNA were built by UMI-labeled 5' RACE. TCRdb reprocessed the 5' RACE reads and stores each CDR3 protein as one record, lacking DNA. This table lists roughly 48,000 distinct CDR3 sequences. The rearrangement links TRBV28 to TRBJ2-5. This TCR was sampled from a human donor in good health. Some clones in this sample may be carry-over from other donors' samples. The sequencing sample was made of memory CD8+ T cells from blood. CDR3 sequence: CASSFFPGYQETQYF.